This entry features one T cell receptor (beta chain) sequence. The CDR3 is 15 amino acids. The data stem from a study of blood T cell repertoires in COVID-19. Turning to the study itself: Sources were T cells, B-cell-depleted T cells, or PBMCs; the material itself was cDNA or gDNA.

The authors' processing: It was from reference gene primer amplification that nucleated cell counts were estimated. Clones were sequenced by immunoSEQ multiplex PCR, and TCRdb holds only the in-frame ones, with some missing. V, J and clone size are those of that table, while D and trimming were read from the DNA. The profile shows around 250,000 clones, around 86% of them singletons. Material for sequencing was peripheral blood. The receptor's source is a young man who had recovered from COVID-19. V is TRBV21-1 and J is TRBJ1-3; no DNA check was done on the table's D call, TRBD1. TRBV21-1 is described as a pseudogene. The CDR3 region is CASNFGGRSGNTIYF. CDR3 coding DNA: TGTGCCAGCAATTTTGGTGGGCGCTCTGGAAACACCATATATTTT.